This T cell receptor (beta chain) was recovered during a study of blood T cell repertoires in COVID-19. On the study more broadly: The United States, Italy and Spain were the sources of the acute and convalescent COVID-19 samples.

The method was immunoSEQ multiplex PCR; TCRdb's version includes in-frame clones alone and lacks a portion of them. The sample contains about 62,000 clones, around 91% of which appear only once. The sequence came from an older woman with COVID-19, enrolled during active disease. Sequenced sample: peripheral blood.

Here the CDR3 DNA reads TGTGCCAGCACCGACAGGGGGCGACAAAAACTGTTTTTT. It specifies CASTDRGRQKLFF. This chain links TRBV6-5 with TRBJ1-4; 10 nucleotides agree with TRBD1. V lost 7 bases, J lost 9 bases, and 5 bases stayed unmatched. The CDR3 covers 13 residues. Germline values: CDR1 MNHEY, CDR2 SVGAGI.